The 18 T cell receptor beta chains listed next were all sequenced from one sample in a study of T cell repertoires in cytomegalovirus infection. TCRdb processed the reads anew with MiXCR; each CDR3 protein has one entry. Among approximately 290,000 distinct CDR3 sequences, about 23% were seen once, and the ten largest hold 11% to 15%. Sequenced sample: PBMCs. The receptor source for this set is a human donor in good health (CMV status not recorded). Some clones in this sample may be carry-over from other donors' samples.

CDR3 residues: CSATKGLAGEQFF. CDR3 nucleotide sequence: TGCAGTGCTACCAAAGGACTAGCGGGGGAGCAGTTCTTC. The genes are TRBV20-1 and TRBJ2-1; 12 bases are shared with TRBD2. In germline, CDR1 is DFQATT, CDR2 SNEGSKA (reference sequence). The trim removed 4 bases at V and 10 bases at J, leaving 5 bases unmatched. CDR3 length equals 13 residues.

The V and J genes are TRBV28 and TRBJ2-5; no firm D call. Between the trimmed V and J ends, which lost 6 bases and 4 bases, there was a span of 12 bases. Looked up from germline, CDR1 is MDHEN and CDR2 is SYDVKM. The CDR3 sequence is 13 residues long. The CDR3, as DNA: TGTGCCAGCAGCCGCGACCTTATAGAGACCCAGTACTTC. Amino acids: CASSRDLIETQYF.

This clonotype was picked up many times. The chain recombines TRBV7-2 with TRBJ2-1; 10 nucleotides match TRBD2. CDR3 length equals 15 residues. The V gene's germline CDR1 is SGHTA and CDR2 FQGNSA. J lost 7 bases, V lost 5 bases, and 8 bases had no gene match. The CDR3 sequence is CASSRPGLASNEQFF. CDR3 DNA sequence: TGTGCCAGCAGCCGCCCGGGACTAGCGTCGAATGAGCAGTTCTTC.

Ten or more counts support this clonotype. V is TRBV29-1 and J is TRBJ2-5; 7 nucleotides match TRBD2. The CDR3 loop spans 13 amino acids. V gave up 3 bases and J gave up 4 bases; unmatched junction bases: 5. Germline CDR1 SQVTM, CDR2 ANQGSEA. CDR3 DNA: TGCAGCGTTGAGCCTATAGCGGGAGAGACCCAGTACTTC. Residues: CSVEPIAGETQYF.

This clonotype was recorded many times. The rearrangement joins TRBV7-2 to TRBJ2-7, with D perhaps assigned TRBD1 or TRBD2 (5 bases each). This CDR3 comprises 14 residues. The germline V gene has CDR1 SGHTA and CDR2 FQGNSA. V was pared by 0 bases and J by 3 bases, with 9 bases between. For the CDR3, the DNA is TGTGCCAGCAGCTTAGCGGGGGTGAACTACGAGCAGTACTTC. Encoded protein: CASSLAGVNYEQYF. The full variable domain, its missing parts supplied by reference TRBV7-2 and TRBJ2-7, is GAGVSQSPSNKVTEKGKDVELRCDPISGHTALYWYRQSLGQGLEFLIYFQGNSAPDKSGLPSDRFSAERTGGSVSTLTIQRTQQEDSAVYLCASSLAGVNYEQYFGPGTRLTVT.

This chain connects TRBV11-2 to TRBJ2-7; 12 positions match TRBD2. Trimming cost V 5 bases and J 3 bases; bases outside gene matches: 5. The germline gives CDR1 SGHAT, CDR2 FQNNGV. This CDR3 contains 15 residues. CDR3 loop: CASSPTSGRIYEQYF. CDR3 sequence (DNA): TGTGCCAGCAGCCCGACTAGCGGGAGAATCTACGAGCAGTACTTC.

This clonotype was picked up a small number of times. V gene TRBV29-1 combines with J gene TRBJ2-3; D remains unclear. The CDR3 sequence is 11 residues long. Deletions cut 7 bases from V and 4 bases from J, with 9 bases between. CDR1 and CDR2 (germline): SQVTM, ANQGSEA. The DNA of the CDR3 is TGCAGCGCTCGACTTGCAGATACGCAGTATTTT. Amino acids: CSARLADTQYF.

The V call is TRBV28, the J call TRBJ2-3; TRBD1 is a possible D gene (5 bases). V lost 6 bases and J 4 bases, leaving 17 bases between the germline ends. The germline V gene has CDR1 MDHEN and CDR2 SYDVKM. The CDR3 length is 15 residues. The CDR3 nucleotides are TGTGCCAGCAGCCAACCTCAGGGATTCGCAGATACGCAGTATTTT. Protein: CASSQPQGFADTQYF.

This clonotype showed up just a few times. The chain joins TRBV6-2 or TRBV6-3 to TRBJ2-7; D is unclear. Trimming took off 4 bases at V and 0 bases at J, with 7 bases between the two ends. The CDR3 runs 13 residues. Germline CDR1 is MNHEY and CDR2 is SVGEGT. This chain's CDR3 is CASSFRPSYEQYF. Here the CDR3 DNA reads TGTGCCAGCAGTTTTCGACCCTCCTACGAGCAGTACTTC.

The V call is TRBV19, the J call TRBJ1-2, with 7 bases that match TRBD1. J lost 0 bases, V lost 7 bases, and 23 bases had no gene match. The germline CDR1 and CDR2 sequences are LNHDA and SQIVND (reference sequence). The CDR3 totals 20 residues. In DNA, the CDR3 is TGTGCCAGTAAAACGCGGACAGGATCGAACCTCGAGGTTACTAACTATGGCTACACCTTC. The encoded protein is CASKTRTGSNLEVTNYGYTF.

This clonotype was counted once. The V call is TRBV19, the J call TRBJ2-7, with 12 nucleotides matching TRBD2. V shed 5 bases, J shed 10 bases, and the junction held 12 bases outside the gene matches. There are 15 residues in the CDR3. Per germline, CDR1 LNHDA and CDR2 SQIVND (reference sequence). The CDR3 nucleotides read TGTGCCAGTAGTGTTACTAGCGGGGGGCAACCAGGACAGTACTTC. It translates to CASSVTSGGQPGQYF. The variable domain in full, completed from reference TRBV19 and TRBJ2-7, reads DGGITQSPKYLFRKEGQNVTLSCEQNLNHDAMYWYRQDPGQGLRLIYYSQIVNDFQKGDIAEGYSVSREKKESFPLTVTSAQKNPTAFYLCASSVTSGGQPGQYFGPGTRLTVT.

The genes are TRBV28 and TRBJ2-2; D gene unclear. In germline, CDR1 is MDHEN, CDR2 SYDVKM. V lost 6 bases to trimming and J lost 5 bases, with 16 bases between them. The CDR3 loop spans 15 amino acids. CDR3: CASRYSGPETGELFF. The CDR3 coding sequence is TGTGCCAGCAGGTACTCGGGCCCCGAAACCGGGGAGCTGTTTTTT.

This clonotype showed up many times. J is TRBJ2-7 and V is TRBV7-9, with D perhaps TRBD1 (6 bases). V shed 0 bases and J shed 2 bases, with 11 bases lying between them. The germline V gene has CDR1 SEHNR and CDR2 FQNEAQ (reference sequence). The CDR3 is 15 residues long. The CDR3 sequence: CASSLAGAGAYEQYF. The CDR3 coding sequence is TGTGCCAGCAGCTTAGCCGGAGCAGGGGCCTACGAGCAGTACTTC.

This clonotype was counted ten times or more. The chain has TRBV7-2 and TRBJ1-5; unclear D gene. CDR1 SGHTA and CDR2 FQGNSA come from the germline V gene. The CDR3 extends over 15 amino acids. V was cut by 5 bases and J by 0 bases, with 11 bases left in between. The CDR3 spells CASSPRAFSNQPQHF. In DNA, the CDR3 is TGTGCCAGCAGCCCCCGGGCTTTTAGCAATCAGCCCCAGCATTTT.

A few counts support this clonotype. This sequence joins TRBV30 and TRBJ2-7; D ambiguous. CDR3 length equals 14 residues. CDR1 is GTSNPN and CDR2 is SVGIG in the germline V gene (reference sequence). CDR3 nucleotides: TGTGCTGGAACAATGGCTCCCTTCTCCTACGAGCAGTACTTC. The encoded protein is CAGTMAPFSYEQYF.

This clonotype showed up just a few times. The CDR3 DNA reads TGCAGTGCTAGTAACCGGGCGGGAGGGGGGTACAATGAGCAGTTCTTC. Its translation is CSASNRAGGGYNEQFF. V usage is TRBV20-1 and J usage is TRBJ2-1; TRBD2 agrees at 9 bases. The CDR3 is 16 amino acids. V dropped 3 bases and J dropped 4; count of bases not matched to a gene: 10. Germline lookup yields CDR1 DFQATT and CDR2 SNEGSKA (reference sequence).

The rearrangement links TRBV7-4 to TRBJ2-7; D is uncertain. Germline V CDR1 and CDR2: SGHVT, SQSDAQ. This CDR3 region has 16 residues. V gave up 1 base and J gave up 0 bases, with 13 bases separating them. DNA for the CDR3: TGTGCCAGCAGCTTAGATAGGTCGCGGAGCTCCTACGAGCAGTACTTC. Translating gives CASSLDRSRSSYEQYF. Complete variable domain (other parts from reference TRBV7-4 and TRBJ2-7): GAGVSQSPRYKVAKRGRDVALRCDSISGHVTLYWYRQTLGQGSEVLTYSQSDAQRDKSGRPSGRFSAERPERSVSTLKIQRTEQGDSAVYLCASSLDRSRSSYEQYFGPGTRLTVT.

In its sample, this clonotype was seen many times. V is TRBV11-3 and J is TRBJ1-1; a weak D match, TRBD1 (5 bases). The germline V gene has CDR1 SGHNT and CDR2 YENEEA. Trimming removed 1 base at V and 6 bases at J, with 6 bases between. This CDR3 has 12 amino acids. The CDR3 here is CASSLGRAEAFF. The DNA for the CDR3 is TGTGCCAGCAGCTTAGGCAGGGCTGAAGCTTTCTTT.